This record concerns one T cell receptor beta chain sequence. Using immunoSEQ multiplex PCR, the repertoire was profiled, and TCRdb retains in-frame clones only, with some absent. The sample carries tens of thousands of clones, nearly 90% recorded once. The entry originates in a study of OX40 agonist ivuxolimab in advanced cancers. CDR3 size: 13 residues. The V gene lost 1 base and the J gene lost 6 bases, with 9 bases spanning the gap. The V gene's germline CDR1 is SGHAT and CDR2 FQNNGV. V usage is TRBV11-2 and J usage is TRBJ1-1, with D hard to call. This sample comprised CD4+ or CD8+ T cells sorted from blood, obtained in a trial of the OX40 agonist ivuxolimab. This receptor was taken from an adult with an advanced solid tumor such as melanoma, head and neck, liver or kidney cancer. CDR3 nucleotides: TGTGCCAGCAGCTTAGGAGTTAACCCTGAAGCTTTCTTT. Protein product: CASSLGVNPEAFF.